This T cell receptor (beta chain) was observed in a study of tumor-infiltrating lymphocytes in primary liver carcinoma. Looking at the study overall: Measuring roughly 4.2 to 11 cm across, the tumors were staged as T1-T3 N0M0.

From germline, CDR1 is LGHNA and CDR2 YNFKEQ. CDR3 length: 15 residues. The tissue used was unsorted bulk material of about 19-33 mg. RNA and DNA were co-extracted from it with the AllPrep DNA/RNA mini kit. Subjects presented with primary liver carcinoma managed by surgical resection. Every tumor yielded five separate sampled regions. A constant-region primer primed TCR beta cDNA synthesis from about 490 ng of total RNA. ARM-PCR, slightly modified, supplied the TCR beta libraries through three nested multiplex PCR rounds. Amplification in the first two PCR rounds was performed using TRBV1-TRBV30 forward primers and a C-beta reverse primer for 10 cycles each. TCRdb reprocessed the multiplex PCR reads with MiXCR, giving one entry per CDR3 protein. In the table there are roughly 200,000 distinct CDR3 sequences, around four fifths of which are singletons. This clonotype occurred many times. A junction boundary mismatches the germline segment, possibly from a read error.

Sequenced material: tumor tissue from primary liver carcinoma. The TCR originated in a man between 40 and 49 years old with primary liver carcinoma and hepatitis B virus infection. The J gene is TRBJ1-2, the V gene TRBV4-2; tentatively, D is TRBD1 (5 bases). This CDR3 is CASSQSGTGVYGYTF. Written as DNA, the CDR3 is TGCGCCAGCAGCCAATCGGGGACCGGGGTCTATGGCTACACCTTC.